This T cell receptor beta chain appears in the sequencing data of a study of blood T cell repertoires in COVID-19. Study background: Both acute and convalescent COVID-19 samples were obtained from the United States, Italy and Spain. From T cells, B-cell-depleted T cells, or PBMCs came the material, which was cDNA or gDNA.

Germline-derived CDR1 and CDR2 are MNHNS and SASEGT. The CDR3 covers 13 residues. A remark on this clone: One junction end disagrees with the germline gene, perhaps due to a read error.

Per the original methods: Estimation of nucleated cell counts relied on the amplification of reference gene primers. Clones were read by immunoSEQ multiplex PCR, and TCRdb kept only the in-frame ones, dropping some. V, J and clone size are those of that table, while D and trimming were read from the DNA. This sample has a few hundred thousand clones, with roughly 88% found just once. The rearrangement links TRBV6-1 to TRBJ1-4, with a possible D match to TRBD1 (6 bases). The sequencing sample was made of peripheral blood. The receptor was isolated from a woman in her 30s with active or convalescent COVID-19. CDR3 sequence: CASSQAGDEKLFF. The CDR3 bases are TGTGCCAGCAGTCAAGCAGGGGATGAAAAACTGTTTTTT.